The 28 T cell receptor beta chains below come from one sample, sequenced in a study of cytomegalovirus exposure and HLA in healthy donors. The method was immunoSEQ multiplex PCR; TCRdb's version includes in-frame clones alone and lacks a portion of them. The profile shows some 170,000 clones, approximately 86% of them singletons. What was sequenced was PBMCs. Source of these receptors: a man in his late teens or twenties in good health and CMV-seropositive.

This rearrangement joins TRBV7-3 to TRBJ2-2; 7 nucleotides align to TRBD1. With 4 bases clipped from V and 1 base from J, the junction kept 3 bases outside the gene matches. CDR3 length: 15 residues. CDR1 and CDR2 (germline): SGHTA, FQGTGA. The CDR3 sequence: CASSSRGRNTGELFF. The CDR3 nucleotides are TGTGCCAGCAGCTCCAGGGGGAGGAACACCGGGGAGCTGTTTTTT.

V usage is TRBV25-1 and J usage is TRBJ1-2; 12 bases map to TRBD1. The CDR3 consists of 15 residues. J gave up 8 bases and V 3 bases, and 7 bases lay outside the gene matches. Germline CDR1 is MGHDK and CDR2 is SYGVNS. In DNA form, the CDR3 reads TGTGCCAGCAGTGACTCCGGGACAGGGGGCCGAGGCTACACCTTC. Translating it yields CASSDSGTGGRGYTF.

This clone was picked up a small number of times. V is TRBV19 and J is TRBJ2-3; a possible D gene is TRBD1 (5 bases). Germline V gives CDR1 LNHDA, CDR2 SQIVND (reference sequence). CDR3 length: 12 residues. Trimming stripped 4 bases from V and 3 bases from J, with 5 bases between. The CDR3: CASSKGTDTQYF. CDR3 DNA: TGTGCCAGTAGTAAGGGGACAGATACGCAGTATTTT.

The chain joins TRBV6-1 to TRBJ2-1; 11 nucleotides line up with TRBD2. The CDR3 sequence is 16 residues long. Per germline, CDR1 MNHNS and CDR2 SASEGT. V trimming: 2 bases; J trimming: 10 bases; junction bases outside the gene matches: 10. The chain's CDR3 is CASSELVLAGVGEQFF. As DNA, the CDR3 is TGTGCCAGCAGTGAATTAGTACTAGCGGGAGTCGGGGAGCAGTTCTTC.

The chain combines TRBV7-3 with TRBJ2-1; tentative D call: TRBD2 (6 bases). Per germline, CDR1 SGHTA and CDR2 FQGTGA. V lost 5 bases and J 8 bases, leaving 22 bases between the germline ends. The CDR3 covers 16 residues. DNA of the CDR3: TGTGCCAGCAGCGAAGGATCGGCGGACTATAGCTATGAGCAGTTCTTC. Its translation: CASSEGSADYSYEQFF.

This chain connects TRBV11-1 to TRBJ2-4; a possible D gene is TRBD2 (6 bases). The CDR3 length is 14 residues. Deletions cut 1 base from V and 7 bases from J, with 11 bases between. The V gene's germline CDR1 is SGHAT and CDR2 FQDESV (reference sequence). The CDR3 nucleotides read TGTGCCAGCAGCTTAGACGGGGGATTGAACATTCAGTACTTC. Translating gives CASSLDGGLNIQYF.

This clone was picked up a small number of times. The chain links TRBV5-1 to TRBJ1-2; D is unclear. The CDR3 is 11 residues long. CDR1 is SGHRS and CDR2 is YFSETQ in the germline V gene. The CDR3: CGSPHGYGYTF. CDR3 nucleotides: TGCGGGTCCCCGCACGGCTATGGCTACACCTTC.

This clone was counted between two and nine times. This chain uses TRBV2 with TRBJ1-2; 10 nucleotides line up with TRBD1. This CDR3 contains 14 residues. V shed 6 bases, J shed 8 bases, and the junction held 9 bases outside the gene matches. Per germline, CDR1 SNHLY and CDR2 FYNNEI. The CDR3 region has the DNA TGTGCCAGCAGCCGGGACAGGGGCGCTAGGGGCTACACCTTC. This sequence encodes CASSRDRGARGYTF.

The rearrangement uses TRBV11-2 and TRBJ2-7; possibly TRBD1 for D (5 bases). Trimming stripped 3 bases from V and 6 bases from J, with 15 bases between. The CDR3 has 14 residues. Germline-derived CDR1 and CDR2 are SGHAT and FQNNGV. Here the CDR3 DNA reads TGTGCCAGCAGCTTCCCAGGGTCCCAGCGCGAGCAGTACTTC. It is translated as CASSFPGSQREQYF.

This clone appeared a few times. This chain uses TRBV6-1 with TRBJ2-1; 8 positions agree with TRBD2. The CDR3 is made up of 17 amino acids. Germline CDR1 reads MNHNS; CDR2 reads SASEGT. Losses at the gene ends were 4 bases for V and 6 bases for J; bases not matched to a gene: 14. The DNA of the CDR3 is TGTGCCAGCAGTGCATCTTTAGCGGGGAAAGGCCGCAATGAGCAGTTCTTC. Residues: CASSASLAGKGRNEQFF.

This clone was detected only once. The chain links TRBV19 to TRBJ1-2; TRBD1 is a possible D gene (5 bases). Germline-derived CDR1 and CDR2 are LNHDA and SQIVND (reference sequence). V was cut by 8 bases and J by 8 bases, with 21 bases left in between. This CDR3 comprises 14 residues. The CDR3 spells CASRWLRQPVGYTF. For the CDR3, the DNA is TGTGCCAGTCGCTGGTTAAGACAGCCAGTGGGCTACACCTTC.

The rearrangement links TRBV19 to TRBJ1-2; D remains unclear. Germline values: CDR1 LNHDA, CDR2 SQIVND (reference sequence). This CDR3 region has 13 residues. V shed 1 base and J shed 8 bases, with 11 bases lying between them. This chain's CDR3 is CASSIAAGWGYTF. For the CDR3, the DNA is TGTGCCAGTAGTATAGCGGCAGGCTGGGGCTACACCTTC.

The chain links TRBV4-1 to TRBJ1-1; D is possibly TRBD1 (5 bases). Trimming removed 4 bases at V and 8 bases at J, with 11 bases between. This CDR3 is 12 amino acids long. Germline V lookup: CDR1 MGHRA, CDR2 YSYEKL. The CDR3 region has the DNA TGCGCCAGCAGCCCCCGACAGAACGAAGCTTTCTTT. Encoded protein: CASSPRQNEAFF.

The J gene is TRBJ2-7, the V gene TRBV4-3, with a possible D match to TRBD2 (7 bases). Germline loops: CDR1 LGHNA, CDR2 YSLEER. The V end lost 0 bases, the J end lost 4 bases, and 16 bases lay between the germline ends. CDR3 size: 16 residues. CDR3 sequence: CASSQDLGGGWYEQYF. CDR3 DNA: TGCGCCAGCAGCCAAGATCTGGGAGGGGGGTGGTACGAGCAGTACTTC.

The chain joins TRBV5-4 to TRBJ2-1, with 9 bases lining up with TRBD1. V was clipped by 7 bases and J by 2 bases; unmatched bases: 7. The CDR3 has 15 amino acids. CDR1 is SGHNT, CDR2 YYREEE, per germline (reference sequence). CDR3 sequence reads: CASVDRGTPYNEQFF. CDR3 bases: TGTGCCAGCGTTGACAGGGGGACCCCCTACAATGAGCAGTTCTTC.

The DNA for the CDR3 is TGTGCCAGCAGCTTAGTAACGAGGCCCTTTTATGGCTACACCTTC. Amino acid sequence: CASSLVTRPFYGYTF. The J gene is TRBJ1-2, the V gene TRBV13; unclear D gene. With 1 base removed from V and 5 bases from J, the gap between germline ends came to 14 bases. This CDR3 is built from 15 residues. In germline, CDR1 is PRHDT, CDR2 FYEKMQ (reference sequence).

V usage is TRBV9 and J usage is TRBJ1-1, with 9 bases lining up with TRBD1. CDR1 and CDR2 from the germline V gene are SGDLS and YYNGEE. Trimming at V came to 0 bases and at J to 4 bases, leaving 1 base not matched to a gene. The CDR3 is 14 residues long. CDR3 amino acids: CASSVGQGGTEAFF. The CDR3 region has the DNA TGTGCCAGCAGCGTAGGACAGGGGGGCACTGAAGCTTTCTTT.

The chain uses TRBV4-2 and TRBJ2-7; TRBD1 aligns across 12 bases. The CDR3 extends over 22 amino acids. Unmatched junction bases numbered 23, after V lost 1 base and J lost 4 bases. CDR1 is LGHNA and CDR2 is YNFKEQ in the germline V gene. The DNA of the CDR3 is TGTGCCAGCAGCCAAGCCCGGGACAGGGGGCGCCGGGCAGAGCGGGAGACATACGAGCAGTACTTC. This codes for CASSQARDRGRRAERETYEQYF.

V usage is TRBV6-5 and J usage is TRBJ1-1, with TRBD1 identical over 8 bases. This CDR3 contains 13 residues. Germline values: CDR1 MNHEY, CDR2 SVGAGI. Trimming took 6 bases from V and 4 from J; bases not matched to a gene: 4. Here the CDR3 DNA reads TGTGCCAGCAGCCGACAGGGGTTCACTGAAGCTTTCTTT. Its protein product is CASSRQGFTEAFF.

V usage is TRBV6-1 and J usage is TRBJ1-2; 10 bases are shared with TRBD1. Germline trimming cut 7 bases from V and 8 bases from J; bases unmatched to any gene: 10. The CDR3 has 14 residues. CDR1 and CDR2 (germline): MNHNS, SASEGT. Here the CDR3 reads CASTLDRGHRGYTF. CDR3 nucleotide sequence: TGTGCCAGCACCCTCGACAGGGGGCATAGGGGCTACACCTTC.

The gene calls are TRBV2 and TRBJ2-7, with 8 bases matching TRBD1. Trimming cost V 6 bases and J 5 bases; bases outside gene matches: 9. CDR3 length: 14 residues. Germline CDR1 reads SNHLY; CDR2 reads FYNNEI. This CDR3 reads CASREDRVGHEQYF. CDR3 nucleotide sequence: TGTGCCAGCAGGGAGGACAGGGTAGGTCACGAGCAGTACTTC.

The genes are TRBV4-3 and TRBJ2-2; D is possibly TRBD2 (6 bases). The CDR3 is 17 residues long. V lost 0 bases to trimming and J lost 6 bases, with 17 bases between them. Germline lookup yields CDR1 LGHNA and CDR2 YSLEER. CDR3 residues: CASSQDYSGVSPGELFF. CDR3 in DNA: TGCGCCAGCAGCCAAGATTACTCGGGGGTATCCCCCGGGGAGCTGTTTTTT.

The chain combines TRBV28 with TRBJ1-5, with 10 bases matching TRBD1. Germline CDR1 MDHEN, CDR2 SYDVKM. The V and J ends lost 7 bases and 7 bases, in that order; junction bases with no gene match: 13. This CDR3 region has 16 residues. For the CDR3, the DNA is TGTGCCAGCACCCCGACAGGGGGCTTTGGCTGGCAGCCCCAGCATTTT. Encoded protein: CASTPTGGFGWQPQHF.

This chain uses TRBV19 with TRBJ2-1; possibly TRBD1 for D (6 bases). Germline CDR1 is LNHDA and CDR2 is SQIVND (reference sequence). The CDR3 covers 14 residues. V was trimmed by 8 bases and J by 7 bases, leaving 18 bases between them. The CDR3 is CASQRQGYRNEQFF. CDR3 coding DNA: TGTGCCAGTCAGCGGCAGGGGTATCGGAATGAGCAGTTCTTC.

As to this clone: The junction differs from germline at one of its ends, possibly a read error. The chain is built from TRBV6-4 and TRBJ2-7; D remains unclear. This CDR3 has 13 residues. In germline, CDR1 is MRHNA, CDR2 SNTAGT. Here the CDR3 DNA reads TGTGCCAGCAGTTACTCCGCTAACTACGAGCAGTACTTC. Its translation: CASSYSANYEQYF.

CDR3: CASSRRYLEGELFF. The CDR3 DNA reads TGTGCCAGCAGCCGACGATATCTAGAGGGGGAGCTGTTTTTT. This chain uses TRBV7-3 with TRBJ2-2; no clear D. The CDR3 contains 14 residues. Trimming stripped 5 bases from V and 8 bases from J, with 15 bases between. CDR1 SGHTA and CDR2 FQGTGA come from the germline V gene.

On this clone itself: Mismatch with germline at one junction end may stem from a read error. The chain is built from TRBV5-1 and TRBJ2-1; 9 nucleotides line up with TRBD2. The CDR3 is made up of 16 amino acids. Germline assignment: CDR1 SGHRS and CDR2 YFSETQ. DNA of the CDR3: TGCGCCAGCAGTTTGGGGGTCGCGGGGGGGCACAATGAGCAGTTCTTC. It encodes CASSLGVAGGHNEQFF.

V and J are TRBV6-5 and TRBJ2-2; D not certain. Trimming pared 4 bases from V and 5 bases from J, leaving 14 bases between. This CDR3 has 15 amino acids. Germline-derived CDR1 and CDR2 are MNHEY and SVGAGI. The CDR3 reads CASSSKVGATGELFF. In DNA form, the CDR3 reads TGTGCCAGCAGTTCTAAGGTTGGAGCGACCGGGGAGCTGTTTTTT.